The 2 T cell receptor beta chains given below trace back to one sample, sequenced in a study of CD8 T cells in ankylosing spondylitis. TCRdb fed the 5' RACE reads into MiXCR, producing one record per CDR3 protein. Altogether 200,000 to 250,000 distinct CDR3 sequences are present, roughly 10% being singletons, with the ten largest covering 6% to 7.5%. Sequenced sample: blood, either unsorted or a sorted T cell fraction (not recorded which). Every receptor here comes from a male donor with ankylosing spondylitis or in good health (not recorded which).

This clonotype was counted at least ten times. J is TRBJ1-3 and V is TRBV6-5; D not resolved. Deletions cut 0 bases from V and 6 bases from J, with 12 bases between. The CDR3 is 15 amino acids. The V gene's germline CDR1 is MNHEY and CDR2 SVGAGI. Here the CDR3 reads CASSYSISPKNTIYF. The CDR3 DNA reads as TGTGCCAGCAGTTACTCTATTTCCCCTAAAAACACCATATATTTT.

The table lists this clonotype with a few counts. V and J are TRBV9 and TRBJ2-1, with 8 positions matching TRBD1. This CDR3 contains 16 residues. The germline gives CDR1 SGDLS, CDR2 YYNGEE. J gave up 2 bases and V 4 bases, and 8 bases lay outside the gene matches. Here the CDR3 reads CASSFSMTGAYNEQFF. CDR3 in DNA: TGTGCCAGCAGCTTCTCGATGACAGGGGCCTACAATGAGCAGTTCTTC. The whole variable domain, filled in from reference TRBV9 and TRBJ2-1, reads DSGVTQTPKHLITATGQRVTLRCSPRSGDLSVYWYQQSLDQGLQFLIQYYNGEERAKGNILERFSAQQFPDLHSELNLSSLELGDSALYFCASSFSMTGAYNEQFFGPGTRLTVL.